This passage covers 29 T cell receptor beta chains from one sample sequenced in a study of CD8 T cells in Susac syndrome. Random-hexamer reverse transcription was applied to about 0.45 to 1 ug RNA. TCRdb ran MiXCR on the immunoSEQ multiplex PCR reads and lists one entry per CDR3 protein. This table has 210,000 or so distinct CDR3 sequences, over 90% appearing once. The material sequenced was CD4+ T cells from PBMCs. The receptors here all came from a human donor with Susac syndrome.

V gene TRBV19 combines with J gene TRBJ1-6; 8 nucleotides agree with TRBD1. In germline, CDR1 is LNHDA, CDR2 SQIVND (reference sequence). The CDR3 totals 13 residues. V shed 5 bases and J 10 bases; nucleotides not matched to a gene: 4. The CDR3 region is CASSLDRVSPLHF. The CDR3 bases are TGTGCCAGTAGTCTGGACAGGGTGTCACCCCTCCACTTT. Drawing the rest from reference TRBV19 and TRBJ1-6, the complete variable domain is DGGITQSPKYLFRKEGQNVTLSCEQNLNHDAMYWYRQDPGQGLRLIYYSQIVNDFQKGDIAEGYSVSREKKESFPLTVTSAQKNPTAFYLCASSLDRVSPLHFGNGTRLTVT.

The CDR3 DNA is TGTGCCAGCAGTTACTGGCGGACAGCGACTAACTATGGCTACACCTTC. Translated, it gives CASSYWRTATNYGYTF. The chain couples TRBV6-5 to TRBJ1-2; a weak D match, TRBD1 (6 bases). The CDR3 loop spans 16 amino acids. The V gene's germline CDR1 is MNHEY and CDR2 SVGAGI. V lost 1 base to trimming and J lost 0 bases, with 12 bases between them.

This chain uses TRBV6-1 with TRBJ1-5; D is possibly TRBD1 (5 bases). The V gene lost 1 base and the J gene lost 9 bases, with 13 bases spanning the gap. The CDR3 is made up of 14 amino acids. Germline loops: CDR1 MNHNS, CDR2 SASEGT. The CDR3 reads CASSEGRAGGPQHF. The CDR3 bases are TGTGCCAGCAGTGAAGGGCGAGCCGGGGGGCCCCAGCATTTT.

The chain couples TRBV6-1 to TRBJ1-1, with a weak D call TRBD1 (5 bases). The V and J ends lost 1 base and 6 bases respectively, with 6 bases between them. CDR1 MNHNS and CDR2 SASEGT come from the germline V gene. The CDR3 loop spans 12 amino acids. CDR3 residues: CASSEVGAEAFF. CDR3 sequence (DNA): TGTGCCAGCAGTGAAGTAGGGGCTGAAGCTTTCTTT.

V usage is TRBV7-8 and J usage is TRBJ1-6; 7 nucleotides align to TRBD1. The CDR3 has 16 amino acids. The germline V gene has CDR1 SGHVS and CDR2 FQNEAQ. Trimming took 5 bases from V and 8 from J; bases not matched to a gene: 12. CDR3 coding DNA: TGTGCCAGCAGCACCTTCCGGGACAGCTTCGATTCACCCCTCCACTTT. Translation gives CASSTFRDSFDSPLHF.

The chain recombines TRBV28 with TRBJ2-7; TRBD1 aligns across 9 bases. There are 14 residues in the CDR3. CDR1 MDHEN and CDR2 SYDVKM come from the germline V gene. V lost 3 bases and J lost 6; bases outside the gene matches: 6. As DNA, the CDR3 is TGTGCCAGCAGTTTTAAGGGACAGGGAGGCGAGCAGTACTTC. Translation: CASSFKGQGGEQYF.

The chain is built from TRBV5-5 and TRBJ1-6; D unclear. Germline CDR1 SGHKS, CDR2 YYEKEE (reference sequence). The CDR3 has 15 amino acids. The V gene lost 0 bases and the J gene lost 7 bases, with 11 bases spanning the gap. The CDR3 nucleotides read TGTGCCAGCAGCTTGGGTAGTCTCGGCAATTCACCCCTCCACTTT. It translates to CASSLGSLGNSPLHF.

This clonotype has only one observation. This chain joins TRBV12-3 or TRBV12-4 and TRBJ1-2; D might be TRBD1 (5 bases). V shed 6 bases and J shed 3 bases, with 20 bases lying between them. This CDR3 has 16 residues. The CDR3 region has the DNA TGTGCCAGCAGCAAGGGCCCCCCAGGGTCGGACTATGGCTACACCTTC. Translated: CASSKGPPGSDYGYTF.

V gene TRBV6-1 combines with J gene TRBJ2-7; 8 bases align to TRBD1. V was clipped by 3 bases and J by 6 bases; unmatched bases: 7. Germline V gene sequence: CDR1 MNHNS, CDR2 SASEGT. The CDR3 has 14 amino acids. The CDR3 reads CASSDRRQGPEQYF. In DNA, the CDR3 is TGTGCCAGCAGTGACCGACGACAGGGGCCCGAGCAGTACTTC.

The genes are TRBV24-1 and TRBJ2-1; 11 nucleotides match TRBD1. Germline V gives CDR1 KGHDR, CDR2 SFDVKD. With V trimmed by 2 bases and J by 4 bases, 6 bases remained unmatched. The CDR3 has 17 residues. In DNA, the CDR3 is TGTGCCACCAGTGATTCCGGGACAGGGGGGCCGTACAATGAGCAGTTCTTC. Amino acids: CATSDSGTGGPYNEQFF.

The CDR3 coding sequence is TGTGCCAGCGGGAGGGGTCGGGGGGAGACCCAGTACTTC. This gives the protein CASGRGRGETQYF. This chain connects TRBV6-2 or TRBV6-3 to TRBJ2-5; TRBD2 aligns across 7 bases. Trimming cost V 8 bases and J 5 bases; bases outside gene matches: 8. Per the germline V gene, CDR1 is MNHEY and CDR2 is SVGEGT. The CDR3 runs to 13 residues.

The chain joins TRBV30 to TRBJ1-2; TRBD1 agrees at 10 bases. The germline V gene has CDR1 GTSNPN and CDR2 SVGIG (reference sequence). Unmatched junction bases numbered 6, after V lost 1 base and J lost 4 bases. This CDR3 is 15 amino acids long. The CDR3 DNA is TGTGCCTGGAGTGCGACAGGGGGCTTTTCCTATGGCTACACCTTC. This sequence encodes CAWSATGGFSYGYTF.

The chain couples TRBV12-3 or TRBV12-4 to TRBJ2-5; D is uncertain. There are 13 residues in the CDR3. The germline V and J ends were trimmed by 3 bases and 3 bases, with 8 bases remaining between them. The CDR3 coding sequence is TGTGCCAGCAGTTTCACCCTGGAAGAGACCCAGTACTTC. It encodes CASSFTLEETQYF.

This sequence joins TRBV5-1 and TRBJ2-1, with 9 bases fitting TRBD1. V was pared by 4 bases and J by 6 bases, with 5 bases of the junction left unmatched. CDR1 and CDR2 (germline): SGHRS, YFSETQ. The CDR3 is 14 residues long. DNA of the CDR3: TGCGCCAGCAGCGCCGGGACAGGGTTCAATGAGCAGTTCTTC. It specifies CASSAGTGFNEQFF.

V is TRBV12-3 or TRBV12-4 and J is TRBJ1-3, with D possibly TRBD1 on 5 matching bases. Deletions cut 5 bases from V and 7 bases from J, with 21 bases between. The CDR3 extends over 16 amino acids. The DNA of the CDR3 is TGTGCCAGCAGTCCCCTGGGGCAGGGACTTCGGAACACCATATATTTT. Translating gives CASSPLGQGLRNTIYF.

The rearrangement joins TRBV6-6 to TRBJ2-7; D uncertain. Trimming removed 2 bases at V and 5 bases at J, with 10 bases between. CDR3 length: 13 residues. The germline CDR1 and CDR2 sequences are MNHNY and SVGAGI (reference sequence). The CDR3 nucleotides read TGTGCCAGCAGTTACGGGCGATCGGACGAGCAGTACTTC. It is translated as CASSYGRSDEQYF.

The sample holds one count of this clonotype. The chain uses TRBV4-2 and TRBJ2-6; either TRBD1 or TRBD2 may fit D (5 bases each). CDR3 length equals 18 residues. Germline CDR1 reads LGHNA; CDR2 reads YNFKEQ. V lost 1 base to trimming and J lost 4 bases, with 17 bases between them. The chain's CDR3 is CASSQGPTGAQGANVLTF. The CDR3 coding sequence is TGTGCCAGCAGCCAAGGTCCGACCGGGGCGCAGGGGGCCAACGTCCTGACTTTC.

This clonotype was detected only once. The chain links TRBV5-6 to TRBJ1-2; D unresolved. This CDR3 contains 13 residues. The germline V gene encodes CDR1 SGHDT and CDR2 YYEEEE. Trimming removed 2 bases from V and 5 bases from J, with 10 bases in between. The CDR3 nucleotides read TGTGCCAGCAGCTTATCCAGGAAATATGGCTACACCTTC. Protein sequence: CASSLSRKYGYTF.

The chain uses TRBV7-9 and TRBJ2-2, with TRBD1 matching 8 bases. The V gene end was trimmed by 4 bases and the J gene end by 2 bases; junction bases not matched to a gene: 3. The germline V gene encodes CDR1 SEHNR and CDR2 FQNEAQ (reference sequence). The CDR3 sequence is 15 residues long. This CDR3 is CASSYGQGNTGELFF. The CDR3 region has the DNA TGTGCCAGCAGCTATGGACAGGGTAACACCGGGGAGCTGTTTTTT.

The chain uses TRBV6-5 and TRBJ2-3; D not resolved. CDR1 and CDR2 from the germline V gene are MNHEY and SVGAGI. CDR3 length: 13 residues. Trimming cost V 4 bases and J 0 bases, with 5 bases left between them. CDR3 sequence reads: CASSSPSTDTQYF. CDR3 DNA sequence: TGTGCCAGCAGTTCCCCTAGCACAGATACGCAGTATTTT.

The V gene is TRBV3-1, the J gene TRBJ2-3, with no clear D. Germline V gene data show CDR1 as LGHDT and CDR2 as YNNKEL (reference sequence). Trimming stripped 2 bases from V and 2 bases from J, with 8 bases between. The CDR3 runs to 14 residues. The CDR3 is CASSQRVSTDTQYF. In nucleotides, the CDR3 is TGTGCCAGCAGCCAACGGGTATCCACAGATACGCAGTATTTT.

V and J are TRBV30 and TRBJ1-4, with 8 bases identical to TRBD1. V lost 7 bases to trimming and J lost 4 bases; unmatched junction nucleotides: 11. The CDR3 spans 15 residues. Germline-derived CDR1 and CDR2 are GTSNPN and SVGIG (reference sequence). The CDR3 DNA follows: TGTGCCTCTGAGGGAGCGACAGGGGATAATGAAAAACTGTTTTTT. Translated: CASEGATGDNEKLFF.

The chain couples TRBV20-1 to TRBJ1-2; D is ambiguous. Germline values: CDR1 DFQATT, CDR2 SNEGSKA (reference sequence). Deletions cut 2 bases from V and 8 bases from J, with 12 bases between. This CDR3 has 12 amino acids. CDR3 in DNA: TGCAGTGCTAGAAGGCCAGGTAAAGGCTACACCTTC. Amino acid sequence: CSARRPGKGYTF.

The chain carries TRBV9 and TRBJ2-1; tentative D call: TRBD2 (6 bases). Between the trimmed V and J ends, which lost 6 bases and 8 bases, there was a span of 21 bases. Germline CDR1 and CDR2: SGDLS and YYNGEE. The CDR3 consists of 15 residues. The DNA for the CDR3 is TGTGCCAGCAAAGCGGGCGACCGGGATCCCGATGAGCAGTTCTTC. Its protein is CASKAGDRDPDEQFF.

V gene TRBV3-1 combines with J gene TRBJ1-2; D not certain. This CDR3 is 19 amino acids long. V was pared by 3 bases and J by 4 bases, with 27 bases between. The germline gives CDR1 LGHDT, CDR2 YNNKEL (reference sequence). The CDR3 region is CASSQEVHESARLPYGYTF. Here the CDR3 DNA reads TGTGCCAGCAGCCAGGAGGTCCACGAGTCGGCCCGCCTACCCTATGGCTACACCTTC.

This clonotype was seen a single time. This chain links TRBV7-2 with TRBJ2-7, with 9 bases that match TRBD1. This CDR3 contains 14 residues. The germline CDR1 and CDR2 sequences are SGHTA and FQGNSA. J was trimmed by 3 bases and V by 5 bases; bases with no gene match: 5. The CDR3 sequence is CASSTRTGDYEQYF. For the CDR3, the DNA is TGTGCCAGCAGCACCAGGACAGGGGACTACGAGCAGTACTTC.

A single count supports this clonotype. V is TRBV6-2 or TRBV6-3 and J is TRBJ2-3; a weak D match, TRBD2 (6 bases). V was trimmed by 5 bases and J by 9 bases, leaving 18 bases between them. The CDR3 loop spans 14 amino acids. Looked up from germline, CDR1 is MNHEY and CDR2 is SVGEGT. The CDR3 is CASSLLAPPGTQYF. The CDR3 DNA is TGTGCCAGCAGTCTACTAGCTCCTCCGGGGACGCAGTATTTT.

CDR3 residues: CAWSVQQGGSPLHF. CDR3 in DNA: TGTGCCTGGAGTGTACAGCAGGGAGGTTCACCCCTCCACTTT. This rearrangement joins TRBV30 to TRBJ1-6, with D possibly being TRBD1 (5 bases). The CDR3 consists of 14 residues. The V end lost 0 bases, the J end lost 9 bases, and 12 bases lay between the germline ends. CDR1 and CDR2 (germline): GTSNPN, SVGIG (reference sequence).

This clonotype has only a few counts. This sequence joins TRBV7-2 and TRBJ2-5; 8 bases are a match to TRBD2. This CDR3 has 13 amino acids. Germline lookup yields CDR1 SGHTA and CDR2 FQGNSA. The V and J ends lost 5 bases and 5 bases, in that order; junction bases with no gene match: 4. The CDR3 reads CASSLRGGETQYF. DNA for the CDR3: TGTGCCAGCAGCCTACGCGGGGGGGAGACCCAGTACTTC.